Described below is a single TCR beta chain sequence and its context. This clone appeared a few times. It lacks a known antigen. No quality values exist for individual bases; no much larger clone is one base distant. The record originates from a study of cytomegalovirus exposure and HLA in healthy donors (dated by TCRdb to 2016 to 2017). About the investigation overall: An earlier analysis of approximately 640 of the donors reported roughly 300 Gb of sequence data and around 120 million unique TCR beta sequences from 190 million or so T cells. Roughly 290 gigabases of sequencing data and about 92 million unique TCR sequences made up an early release that covered several hundred HLA-typed donors. Of the roughly 430 genotyped donors, approximately 83% fell in the genetic ancestry cluster associated with self-reported Caucasian donors. The study aimed to test whether signatures of past pathogen exposure could be identified by cataloging public T cell receptors. The study used immunosequencing to profile the T cell repertoires of about 670 subjects and linked those repertoires to cytomegalovirus serostatus. Besides the first cohort of 666 subjects, a separate validation cohort made up of over 100 different subjects was used. The study combined high-throughput TCR immunosequencing, statistical association of individual TCRs with disease status, and machine learning to predict cytomegalovirus infection status. A later analysis re-examined previously published TCR beta repertoires from several hundred donors and added high-resolution HLA genotyping to investigate patterns of TCR occurrence. In the later analysis, no new phenotypic data were used to find candidate immune exposures; instead, reliance was placed on TCR beta sequences and their occurrence across donors. An earlier analysis of fewer than 750 of the donors used high-throughput TCR beta sequencing to judge whether each TCR beta V gene segment behaved as functional or pseudogenic. Donor age, sex, ethnicity and CMV serostatus were compiled alongside the repertoire data. A later genetic analysis used genome-wide SNP genotypes for about three fifths of the 666 donors, treating that subset as a discovery cohort. Every repertoire in the discovery cohort had been generated on one and the same sequencing platform. Both class I and class II loci were covered by HLA typing, at four-digit resolution. Typing coverage varied by locus: 629-630 donors for A, B, C, DRB1 and DQB1; approximately 500 for DQA1; over 600 for DPA1; under 490 for DPB1. Roughly 5 DR-DQ haplotypes were handled as single units for association and clustering, since linkage in the cohort was strong. Across about 380 genotyped donors of the cohort, an average of approximately 240,000 unique TCR beta nucleotide sequences per donor were sequenced, and roughly a sixth of those sequences were non-productive.

Measured from the cysteine to the phenylalanine, the CDR3 is 19 residues long. The CDR3 DNA has 57 bases and is translated from base 1. V is pruned by 3 bases and J by 1 base, leaving 14 bases of the junction without a gene match. The CDR1 and CDR2 encoded by the germline V gene are ENHRY and SYGVKD. To prepare the library, the immunoSEQ multiplex PCR assay was applied. A mixture of 60 forward primers for TCR Vbeta segments and 13 reverse primers for TCR Jbeta segments was used in the multiplex PCR. The CDR3 region of rearranged TCR beta genes was amplified from genomic DNA by a multiplex PCR assay. On the Illumina HiSeq System, the amplified TCR beta libraries were sequenced as 87-base-pair reads. The authors processed their data as follows. Across the 640 or so repertoires, a later analysis counted around 80 million unique TCR beta chains, approximately 10 million of which were shared by at least two donors. To remove PCR and sequencing errors, raw reads were error-corrected and collapsed into unique sequences using a nearest-neighbor algorithm that merged closely related sequences. V, D and J gene segments were assigned by aligning CDR3 sequences to IMGT reference sequences. For a sequence to be retained, at least a six-nucleotide match to both a V gene segment and a J gene segment was required. A rearrangement was called productive if the CDR3 had no stop codons and remained in frame with V and J, and every other rearrangement was called non-productive. Following IMGT convention, CDR3 was defined as the stretch from the second conserved V-encoded cysteine up to the conserved J-encoded phenylalanine. The earlier analysis of some 540 of the donors excluded any sequence lacking an unambiguous match to a single V gene segment. In an earlier analysis of a few hundred of the donors, a V segment was called functional when productive rearrangements were above 56.7%, and segregating when the standard deviation between donors exceeded 5%. A statistical classification framework was built to diagnose cytomegalovirus status from the catalog of TCR beta chain sequences. V and J gene assignment, in a later analysis, came from comparing TCR nucleotide sequences with IMGT/GENE-DB human TR gene sequences. The TCRdist pipeline was used in a later analysis to assign CDR3 sequences and most-parsimonious VDJ recombination scenarios. A later analysis defined each TCR beta chain by its CDR3 amino acid sequence plus V-gene family, and excluded reads lacking a unique V-gene family. In a later analysis, 450 to 600 highly shared, low-generation-probability nucleotide sequences were removed to address suspected cross-contamination and a sequencing artifact. A later analysis calculated a clonal expansion index for each public chain from normalized within-repertoire ranks of inferred template counts. In a later analysis, generation probabilities were computed with a VDJ recombination model fitted to out-of-frame rearrangements, and the resulting probabilities were checked against IGoR. A later analysis scored TCR-TCR, TCR-HLA and TCR-CMV co-occurrence with hypergeometric tests, applying a repertoire-size bias correction to TCR pairs. To estimate false discovery rates, a later analysis permuted the HLA or CMV assignments 20 times. In a later analysis, co-occurring TCRs were grouped using DBSCAN, with TCRdist sequence similarity added in when clustering inside HLA-allele-positive subsets. Co-occurrence clustering excluded repertoires with fewer than 30,000 or more than 120,000 public chains, plus five with anomalous nucleotide sharing. The table was pulled from immuneACCESS by TCRdb, which kept in-frame rearrangements only. Such tables lose some clones; where checked, under half of the loss comes from unresolved V genes, and the rest has no known cause. That table is the source of V, J and clone size, and D and trimming were worked out from the DNA. For this sample there are approximately 100,000 clones; around three quarters appear just once. Around 10% of the sample is held by the ten biggest clonotypes.

Findings and caveats that apply to the study as a whole: Linkage disequilibrium might explain the correlated functional status among segregating V segments, but an unknown experimental factor could not be ruled out. In an earlier analysis of around 500 of the donors, most TCR beta V segments appeared in productive rearrangements about 87% or about 30% of the time, broadly matching IMGT annotations. A cluster of highly shared sequence variants was judged likely to be a technical artifact of the sequencing pipeline. The presence/absence analyses assumed that sequencing depth was roughly uniform across donors, and that assumption may not be true. A later analysis associated around 16,000 TCR beta sequences with specific HLA alleles at a false discovery rate of 0.05. Around 16 rarely observed V segments, including chromosome 9 orphons, were excluded from the earlier analysis of about 500 of the donors because counts were too low. Across donors, most TCR sequences were observed very rarely, whereas some public TCRs were present in many individuals. The cohort was sequenced for TCR beta chains only, and without alpha or paired-chain data the features that could be detected were limited. A later analysis reported that several top co-occurrence clusters appeared linked to parvovirus B19, influenza, CMV and Epstein-Barr virus. The study listed 170 or so TCR beta chains as associated with cytomegalovirus. In both the original and validation cohorts, the classifier was reported to diagnose cytomegalovirus status with high specificity and sensitivity. The 87-base-pair reads could not distinguish some IMGT-functional V segments, including TRBV6-2 and TRBV6-3, so those segments were excluded. HLA typing was unavailable for some donors at each locus, so association tests used only the typed subset. According to a later genetic analysis, donors in an Asian-associated ancestry cluster had fewer N-insertions in productive TCRs than the roughly 700-donor mean. When HLA alleles, especially DR and DQ, strongly co-occurred, attributing TCR associations to individual alleles was difficult. A later analysis found that HLA-associated TCR beta chains were more clonally expanded and had lower generation probabilities than equally common non-associated chains. A later analysis found that most CMV-associated TCR beta chains appeared HLA-restricted, with HLA associations seemingly driven largely by CMV exposure. An association between a missense DCLRE1C variant and V-gene and J-gene trimming of TCR beta chains was found in a later genetic analysis and replicated in an independent cohort. A further reported finding was that TCR beta sequences accurately predicted the HLA-A and HLA-B alleles for most subjects in the first cohort. It was suggested by the authors that the approach could potentially be generalized to other disease states and immunological phenotypes. For the cohort, immune exposure information was limited to CMV serostatus. In a later analysis, TCR association rates were found to vary across HLA loci, with the most associated TCRs seen for DRB1 alleles and the fewest for HLA-C alleles. In vitro tests confirmed that three of the cytomegalovirus-associated TCR beta chains recognize cytomegalovirus antigens.

In total, fewer than 750 healthy bone marrow donors made up the cohort. At the time of sampling, all cohort members were nominally healthy, though unrecorded immune exposures were likely present. The donor was CMV seropositive and was included in the group of 250 to 350 seropositive cohort members. Each donor provided a peripheral blood sample, and peripheral blood mononuclear cells were used for TCR beta sequencing. Genomic DNA extraction from the blood cell samples was performed with the Qiagen DNeasy Blood Extraction Kit. The sequenced material came from PBMCs. The chain couples TRBV10-3 to TRBJ2-1; TRBD2 fits 8 bases in the junction. The sequence derives from a woman in her late teens or twenties in good health and CMV-seropositive. The DNA sequence follows: TGTGCCATCAGTGAAGTGGTAGCGGGAACAGACAGGTCCTACAATGAGCAGTTCTTC. Its protein reads: CAISEVVAGTDRSYNEQFF.